Presented here are 25 T cell receptor beta chains from one specimen sequenced in a study of response to subunit inactivated influenza vaccine. TCRdb re-analysed the RT-PCR reads in MiXCR, keeping a single row per CDR3 protein. The repertoire holds hundreds of thousands of distinct CDR3 sequences, about an eighth seen once, with about 9.4% in the top ten. The source material was PBMCs from blood, sampled on the day of vaccination. The receptors originated from a man in his forties or fifties who received an inactivated influenza vaccine.

At least ten counts were recorded for this clonotype. The J gene is TRBJ2-7, the V gene TRBV7-9; possibly TRBD1 for D (6 bases). This CDR3 contains 15 residues. Germline lookup yields CDR1 SEHNR and CDR2 FQNEAQ (reference sequence). Between the trimmed V and J ends, which lost 1 base and 2 bases, there was a span of 12 bases. CDR3 amino acids: CASSLDRDNPYEQYF. The CDR3 bases are TGTGCCAGCAGCTTAGACCGGGACAATCCCTACGAGCAGTACTTC.

The V gene is TRBV6-1, the J gene TRBJ1-5, with 8 bases that match TRBD1. CDR1 MNHNS and CDR2 SASEGT come from the germline V gene. This CDR3 is built from 15 residues. Germline trimming cut 2 bases from V and 2 bases from J; bases unmatched to any gene: 2. In DNA, the CDR3 is TGTGCCAGCAGTGAAACAGGGGGACGCAATCAGCCCCAGCATTTT. Protein product: CASSETGGRNQPQHF.

The V gene is TRBV10-3, the J gene TRBJ2-7; no clear D gene. Per germline, CDR1 ENHRY and CDR2 SYGVKD. V lost 2 bases and J 9 bases, leaving 8 bases between the germline ends. The CDR3 has 11 amino acids. Here the CDR3 DNA reads TGTGCCATCAGTGAGCTCAACGTGCAGTACTTC. As protein: CAISELNVQYF.

In its sample, this clonotype was seen a few times. An end of the junction does not agree with germline; a read error may underlie this. Written as DNA, the CDR3 is TGTGCCAGCAGGTTAGGCGGCTCCTACGAGCAGTACTTC. Translation: CASRLGGSYEQYF. The chain employs TRBV7-9 and TRBJ2-7, with no clear D. Germline CDR1 is SEHNR and CDR2 is FQNEAQ (reference sequence). The CDR3 length is 13 residues.

This clonotype has only a few counts. The J gene is TRBJ2-7, the V gene TRBV5-1, with no clear D. Trimming shortened V by 0 bases and J by 6 bases, and 10 bases separated the two germline ends. Germline V gives CDR1 SGHRS, CDR2 YFSETQ. The CDR3 spans 13 residues. The CDR3 bases are TGCGCCAGCAGCTTGGTCGGAAACGGCGAGCAGTACTTC. Translating it yields CASSLVGNGEQYF.

The J gene is TRBJ2-7, the V gene TRBV5-1; 14 positions agree with TRBD2. CDR1 is SGHRS, CDR2 YFSETQ, per germline. The CDR3 contains 16 residues. With 4 bases clipped from V and 3 bases from J, the junction kept 6 bases outside the gene matches. This CDR3 is CASSLGTSGSIYEQYF. In DNA, the CDR3 is TGCGCCAGCAGCCTCGGGACTAGCGGGAGTATCTACGAGCAGTACTTC.

V gene TRBV7-2 combines with J gene TRBJ1-1; 9 nucleotides match TRBD1. Germline CDR1 is SGHTA and CDR2 is FQGNSA. The CDR3 runs 15 residues. The trim removed 1 base at V and 4 bases at J, leaving 4 bases unmatched. CDR3 sequence: CASSLELGQGTEAFF. DNA of the CDR3: TGTGCCAGCAGCTTAGAGCTGGGACAGGGCACTGAAGCTTTCTTT.

This clonotype has more than one count but fewer than ten. This chain links TRBV29-1 with TRBJ2-2; TRBD1 is a possible D gene (6 bases). CDR1 and CDR2 (germline): SQVTM, ANQGSEA. V was trimmed by 1 base and J by 1 base, leaving 13 bases between them. The CDR3 covers 16 residues. Written as DNA, the CDR3 is TGCAGCGTTGAAGCCAGGGGAAAGGGGAACACCGGGGAGCTGTTTTTT. Translated: CSVEARGKGNTGELFF.

At least ten counts were recorded for this clonotype. The chain carries TRBV4-3 and TRBJ2-7; D not certain. CDR1 is LGHNA and CDR2 is YSLEER in the germline V gene. The CDR3 contains 13 residues. With 0 bases removed from V and 6 bases from J, the gap between germline ends came to 9 bases. The CDR3 sequence is CASSQETNFEQYF. In DNA form, the CDR3 reads TGCGCCAGCAGCCAAGAAACTAATTTCGAGCAGTACTTC.

At least ten counts were recorded for this clonotype. Here the CDR3 DNA reads TGTGCCAGCAGTTCGCCGGGAGGAGCGAGCGAGCAGTACTTC. This translates into CASSSPGGASEQYF. This chain joins TRBV6-5 and TRBJ2-7; 7 positions agree with TRBD2. CDR1 and CDR2 from the germline V gene are MNHEY and SVGAGI. This CDR3 comprises 14 residues. V shed 4 bases, J shed 6 bases, and the junction held 9 bases outside the gene matches.

This clonotype was detected many times. The chain couples TRBV2 to TRBJ2-2; tentatively, D is TRBD1 (5 bases). Looked up from germline, CDR1 is SNHLY and CDR2 is FYNNEI. The CDR3 sequence is 14 residues long. The V end lost 7 bases, the J end lost 6 bases, and 15 bases lay between the germline ends. CDR3 sequence: CASTPPGPPGELFF. Written as DNA, the CDR3 is TGTGCCAGCACCCCCCCAGGGCCCCCCGGGGAGCTGTTTTTT. The full variable domain, in which reference TRBV2 and TRBJ2-2 provide the parts outside the CDR3, is EPEVTQTPSHQVTQMGQEVILRCVPISNHLYFYWYRQILGQKVEFLVSFYNNEISEKSEIFDDQFSVERPDGSNFTLKIRSTKLEDSAMYFCASTPPGPPGELFFGEGSRLTVL.

The V and J genes are TRBV7-8 and TRBJ2-2; D not resolved. The V end was cut by 0 bases, the J end by 6 bases, with 8 bases between. This CDR3 has 14 amino acids. The V gene's germline CDR1 is SGHVS and CDR2 FQNEAQ. The CDR3: CASSLATAAGELFF. The CDR3 DNA follows: TGTGCCAGCAGCTTAGCGACCGCCGCCGGGGAGCTGTTTTTT.

The CDR3 sequence is CASSFQTGSSYEQYF. DNA for the CDR3: TGTGCCAGCAGCTTCCAGACGGGTAGCTCCTACGAGCAGTACTTC. The chain recombines TRBV5-5 with TRBJ2-7, with D unresolved. The germline V and J ends were trimmed by 2 bases and 0 bases, with 12 bases remaining between them. This CDR3 spans 15 amino acids. CDR1 and CDR2 from the germline V gene are SGHKS and YYEKEE (reference sequence).

This chain links TRBV15 with TRBJ2-3; weak D call: TRBD2 (6 bases). Trimming removed 1 base at V and 4 bases at J, with 6 bases between. The CDR3 length is 13 residues. Germline V gene lookup returns CDR1 LNHNV and CDR2 YYDKDF (reference sequence). The CDR3 coding sequence is TGTGCCACCAGCAGAGGGGGGGCAGATACGCAGTATTTT. This gives the protein CATSRGGADTQYF.

This clonotype appeared a few times. The genes are TRBV7-2 and TRBJ2-1, with 10 bases matching TRBD2. Germline V gene lookup returns CDR1 SGHTA and CDR2 FQGNSA. There are 15 residues in the CDR3. With V trimmed by 2 bases and J by 6 bases, 4 bases remained unmatched. The CDR3: CASSLSGGAANEQFF. The CDR3 DNA is TGTGCCAGCAGCTTAAGCGGGGGGGCCGCCAATGAGCAGTTCTTC.

This clonotype was counted ten times or more. The CDR3 loop reads CASRQGAGQPQHF. For the CDR3, the DNA is TGTGCCAGCAGGCAGGGGGCCGGTCAGCCCCAGCATTTT. The rearrangement joins TRBV12-3 or TRBV12-4 to TRBJ1-5; 8 bases are shared with TRBD1. This CDR3 has 13 amino acids. V trimming: 6 bases; J trimming: 6 bases; junction bases outside the gene matches: 4.

The CDR3 here is CATSDNRGRSNEQFF. DNA of the CDR3: TGTGCCACCAGTGATAACAGGGGGCGTTCCAATGAGCAGTTCTTC. The rearrangement uses TRBV24-1 and TRBJ2-1; 9 bases line up with TRBD1. The germline CDR1 and CDR2 sequences are KGHDR and SFDVKD. This CDR3 region has 15 residues. V lost 3 bases and J lost 6; bases outside the gene matches: 5.

This clonotype came up a few times. The chain uses TRBV5-8 and TRBJ2-3; 10 bases are shared with TRBD2. With V trimmed by 0 bases and J by 6 bases, 4 bases remained unmatched. The CDR3 loop spans 15 amino acids. The germline gives CDR1 SGHTS, CDR2 YDEGEE. CDR3 protein: CASSLVLAGADTQYF. CDR3 in DNA: TGTGCCAGCAGCTTGGTGCTAGCGGGAGCTGATACGCAGTATTTT.

This rearrangement joins TRBV10-3 to TRBJ2-7; D ambiguous. Germline CDR1 is ENHRY and CDR2 is SYGVKD. Trimming stripped 3 bases from V and 7 bases from J, with 13 bases between. CDR3 length: 13 residues. CDR3 coding DNA: TGTGCCATCAGTGACGAGGACCTCGAGGAGCAGTACTTC. Protein sequence: CAISDEDLEEQYF.

This clonotype was seen a few times. The V gene is TRBV7-2, the J gene TRBJ1-4; D gene ambiguous. The CDR3 extends over 13 amino acids. CDR1 and CDR2 (germline): SGHTA, FQGNSA. Trimming cost V 1 base and J 7 bases, with 7 bases left between them. This CDR3 is CASSLESGEKLFF. The DNA of the CDR3 is TGTGCCAGCAGCTTAGAGTCTGGTGAAAAACTGTTTTTT.

This clonotype was picked up a small number of times. This rearrangement joins TRBV20-1 to TRBJ2-5; D is unresolved. Between the trimmed V and J ends, which lost 1 base and 2 bases, there was a span of 14 bases. Germline-derived CDR1 and CDR2 are DFQATT and SNEGSKA (reference sequence). The CDR3 totals 15 residues. The CDR3 DNA reads as TGCAGTGCTAGAGGGTCGGCAGTCGGGCAAGAGACCCAGTACTTC. Its protein is CSARGSAVGQETQYF.

This clonotype has more than one count but fewer than ten. V usage is TRBV5-5 and J usage is TRBJ1-1; D gene uncertain. The V and J ends lost 1 base and 4 bases respectively, with 8 bases between them. Germline CDR1 and CDR2: SGHKS and YYEKEE (reference sequence). There are 13 residues in the CDR3. CDR3 in DNA: TGTGCCAGCAGCTTGTTGGTTAGCACTGAAGCTTTCTTT. Translated: CASSLLVSTEAFF.

This clonotype has just a few counts. The rearrangement joins TRBV20-1 to TRBJ2-1; the D gene could be TRBD1 or TRBD2 (6 bases each). The germline V and J ends were trimmed by 4 bases and 9 bases, with 19 bases remaining between them. The CDR3 totals 14 residues. CDR1 and CDR2 from the germline V gene are DFQATT and SNEGSKA (reference sequence). The CDR3 nucleotides read TGCAGTGCTATGACTGGGGGGCGGAGGGGTGAGCAGTTCTTC. Translating it yields CSAMTGGRRGEQFF.

This clonotype was seen repeatedly, ten times or more. The rearrangement uses TRBV10-3 and TRBJ1-6; no firm D call. The germline V and J ends were trimmed by 8 bases and 4 bases, with 9 bases remaining between them. The V gene's germline CDR1 is ENHRY and CDR2 SYGVKD. CDR3 length: 13 amino acids. The CDR3 loop is CAISEIYNSPLHF. CDR3 in DNA: TGTGCCATCTCGGAAATTTATAATTCACCCCTCCACTTT.

This clonotype was counted between two and nine times. The V gene is TRBV12-3 or TRBV12-4, the J gene TRBJ2-1; perhaps D is TRBD1 or TRBD2 (5 bases each). The CDR3 consists of 13 residues. Trimming left V 6 bases short and J 7 bases short, with 13 bases between. Here the CDR3 DNA reads TGTGCCAGCAGCGGGGCGAATGTAAATGAGCAGTTCTTC. Translated: CASSGANVNEQFF.